Detailed here is one TCR beta chain. Losses at the gene ends were 4 bases for V and 0 bases for J; bases not matched to a gene: 3. This CDR3 is 14 amino acids long. Germline assignment: CDR1 SQVTM and CDR2 ANQGSEA. The data are from a study of blood T cell repertoires in COVID-19. Clinical history reported by participants formed the basis on which cohorts were assigned. Libraries were prepared by immunoSEQ multiplex PCR; TCRdb keeps only in-frame clonotypes and omits some of them. The table lists roughly 300,000 clones, 75% to 90% of them singletons. The clonotype comes from a woman in her forties or fifties who had recovered from COVID-19. What was sequenced was PBMCs or T cells enriched from blood (not recorded which). J is TRBJ2-1 and V is TRBV29-1; 7 bases map to TRBD2. This CDR3 reads CSVVGGSSYNEQFF. CDR3 nucleotide sequence: TGCAGCGTTGTGGGAGGGAGCTCCTACAATGAGCAGTTCTTC.